This TCR beta chain is drawn from a study of blood T cell repertoires in COVID-19. CDR3 length: 13 amino acids. V lost 5 bases and J 8 bases, leaving 15 bases between the germline ends. Germline V CDR1 and CDR2: SGHVS, FQNEAQ. As handled by the study authors: By means of reference gene primer amplification, nucleated cell counts were estimated. Clones were sequenced by immunoSEQ multiplex PCR, and TCRdb holds only the in-frame ones, with some missing. V, J and clone size were drawn from that table, and D and trimming were deduced from the DNA. Of 75,000 to 100,000 clones in the sample, more than 75% were seen once.

The clonotype comes from a human donor in a cohort sampled during active COVID-19. V and J are TRBV7-8 and TRBJ1-2; D is perhaps TRBD1 (5 bases). Sequenced material: peripheral blood. The CDR3 here is CASSTSRVGGYTF. The CDR3 DNA reads TGTGCCAGCAGCACCTCCAGGGTTGGAGGCTACACCTTC.